This TCR beta chain comes out of a study of PD-L1 blockade in urothelial cancer. Study information: The study recovered a median of roughly 150,000 T cells per blood sample.

The method was immunoSEQ multiplex PCR; TCRdb's version includes in-frame clones alone and lacks a portion of them. The sample records about 110,000 clones, around 93% being singletons. CDR3 length equals 14 residues. J lost 6 bases, V lost 7 bases, and 7 bases had no gene match. Per germline, CDR1 MNHNS and CDR2 SASEGT. Time point: peripheral blood 6 weeks after treatment start. This specimen consisted of PBMCs, obtained around atezolizumab (anti-PD-L1) treatment. The chain carries TRBV6-1 and TRBJ1-4; TRBD1 matches at 8 bases. The source of this sequence is a man aged 55 to 70 with urothelial cancer. This CDR3 is CASTNQGAYEKLFF. In DNA, the CDR3 is TGTGCCAGCACTAACCAGGGGGCATATGAAAAACTGTTTTTT.